The following is a T cell receptor (beta chain) sequence with its context. This clonotype appeared a few times. Its antigen has not been determined. Germline is not matched at one junction end, which may reflect a read error. The data were obtained in a study of regulatory T cells in long-lasting Graves disease (dated by TCRdb to about 2021). Looking at the study overall: Newly diagnosed Graves' disease patients had taken antithyroid drugs for less than 3 months. Persistent Graves' disease patients were compared with newly diagnosed Graves' disease patients by peripheral blood TCR sequencing and RNA sequencing. The study was conducted in China and was registered as a clinical trial. A total of 33 samples underwent TCR sequencing: about 13 from persistent and around 20 from newly diagnosed Graves' disease patients. Results and caveats for the whole study, not just this receptor: Sequencing and analysis were limited to the TCR beta chain. More public clonotypes were shared among persistent patients (under 3,000) than among newly diagnosed patients (roughly 1,000). Persistent disease showed preferential use of TRBV28, TRBJ1-2 and TRBJ2-5, whereas newly diagnosed disease favored TRBV20-1 and TRBJ2-1. Persistent Graves' disease patients showed lower TCR Shannon entropy and fewer highly expanded clones than newly diagnosed patients, suggesting clonal expansion. The authors acknowledged the small sample size as a limitation that may reduce accuracy. The study examined only peripheral blood because the primary lesion, thyroid tissue, could not be accessed.

Libraries came from multiplex PCR. TCRdb records Illumina HiSeq 4000 as the sequencer. iRepertoire HTBI primers and Arm-PCR amplification of CDR3 regions were used to construct TCR beta libraries. PCR products were gel purified before sequencing. The authors' pipeline ran thus. A total of roughly 65 TRBV and 14 TRBJ segments were identified across samples and were used for gene usage analysis of CDR3 amino acid clonotypes. COPE and FqMerger were used to merge the filtered high-quality paired reads into contigs. BLAST was used to align contigs to IMGT TRBV, TRBD and TRBJ reference genes, and CDR3 was defined according to IMGT. Highly expanded clones were defined as clonotypes with a frequency above 0.1%. Shannon entropy served as the measure of repertoire diversity, while the Gini coefficient captured V-J evenness. Clonotypes shared by more than one individual were considered public. TCRdb reprocessing: public reads trimmed at Q25 with fastp, clones called with MiXCR, in-frame beta chains kept. Rows merge per CDR3 protein into single entries with the most common DNA and genes. TCRdb's processing, not the authors' own work, is the source of the V and J calls. This sample has around 360,000 distinct CDR3 sequences in its table, and about a sixth of those were observed once. 20% of the sample belongs to the ten largest clones.

From the germline V gene, CDR1 is SGHRS and CDR2 is YFSETQ. From cysteine to phenylalanine, the CDR3 is 15 amino acids long. Of the read, only the CDR3 DNA is kept; its 45 bases are in frame from base 1. This specimen's time point label, per the study, means: newly diagnosed GD, antithyroid drugs for less than 3 months. RNA was extracted from PBMCs in TRIzol for both TCR sequencing and RNA sequencing. The diagnosis of Graves' disease followed American Thyroid Association guidelines. Patients for the study were recruited at an endocrinology department in Xi'an, China. Each patient gave 9 to 10 milliliters of peripheral blood, collected in an EDTA anticoagulant tube. Ficoll Paque Plus density gradient separation was used to isolate PBMCs, and no additional T cell sorting was done. An Agilent 2100 Bioanalyzer and agarose gel were used to assess RNA quality, and a NanoDrop 2000 was used to measure RNA concentration.

The data also belong to a second study, concerning T cells in Graves' hyperthyroidism and ophthalmopathy. The second paper further reports: Stable Graves' hyperthyroidism was defined as no progression to ophthalmopathy during 18 months of follow-up. Hyperthyroidism patients were aged 18 to 65 years and newly diagnosed, with disease duration of less than 2 months. Exclusion was applied to patients with uncontrolled infections, other autoimmune diseases, pregnancy or lactation. Diagnoses relied on clinical symptoms, serum thyroxine and TRAb, thyroid ultrasound and orbital computed tomography. The TCR CDR3 was subjected to a first round of RT-PCR using the HTBI primer set and the Qiagen OneStep RT-PCR kit. Most expanded thyroid clonotypes (frequency above 0.001) were also detected in blood, a finding suggesting that blood repertoires may reflect thyroid immune responses. A 13 V-J signature model separated ophthalmopathy from stable hyperthyroidism, with over 85% sensitivity and about 81% specificity in cross-validation and 80%/75% in testing. In validation, progression to ophthalmopathy was predicted by the model with 70% to 71% sensitivity and about 72% specificity, a median of around 6.5 months before onset. To identify distinguishing TCR V-J signatures, a discovery cohort of 100 patients was used, comprising some 45 with Graves' ophthalmopathy and some 60 with stable Graves' hyperthyroidism. Prospective prediction of ophthalmopathy was tested in an independent validation cohort consisting of some 20 hyperthyroidism patients and more than 15 patients who later progressed to ophthalmopathy. For training and testing, the 80 to 100 patients in the discovery cohort were randomly divided in a 7:3 ratio. In about 6 Graves' hyperthyroidism patients, the study also compared T-cell repertoires from thyroid tissue with T-cell repertoires from blood. Following sampling, methimazole starting at 30 mg daily was given to hyperthyroidism patients, and high-dose intravenous methylprednisolone was given to ophthalmopathy patients. Libraries were constructed in a second round of multiplex PCR, after which size selection and purification were carried out. Sequencing of the libraries was done on an Illumina HiSeq2000 using paired-end 100 bp reads. Raw data were processed with SOAPnuke, discarding reads with adapters, uncalled bases, mean Phred below 15, or no exact constant-primer or identifier match. COPE v1.2.5 was used to merge high-quality paired reads, and clonotypes were defined as unique nucleotide sequences. MiTCR v1.1 was used to align clonotypes to the IMGT TRBV, TRBD and TRBJ reference segments. The analysis included only V-J combinations with a frequency above 0.0001, which together covered about 99% of the repertoires. The TCS score was defined as the ratio of F50 (clonal expansion) to E x V (chaos), calculated using BLOSUM62-based TCRdist between CDR3 peptides within each V-J. Welch's t-statistics and random forest reduced 450 to 600 V-J features to some 14, which were used in a naive Bayes classifier (R e1071). Sample size was not statistically predetermined, and investigators were not blinded to group allocation. The paper reports TCR Vbeta CDR3 sequencing of approximately 140 peripheral blood samples: 40 or so ophthalmopathy, fewer than 80 hyperthyroidism and around 17 progressor patients.

This clonotype originated in a young woman with Graves disease. Donor details come from another sample of the same person, matched by shared clones. The chain joins TRBV5-1 to TRBJ2-1; the D segment could be TRBD1, given 7 matching bases. The sequencing used peripheral blood mononuclear cells (PBMCs), collected at new diagnosis, from a patient treated with antithyroid drugs. The CDR3 is CASGLRRGVYNEQFF. The nucleotide sequence reads TGCGCCAGCGGCTTGCGCAGGGGGGTCTACAATGAGCAGTTCTTC. Full variable domain (CDR3 extended with the reference TRBV5-1 and TRBJ2-1 proteins): KAGVTQTPRYLIKTRGQQVTLSCSPISGHRSVSWYQQTPGQGLQFLFEYFSETQRNKGNFPGRFSGRQFSNSRSEMNVSTLELGDSALYLCASGLRRGVYNEQFFGPGTRLTVL.